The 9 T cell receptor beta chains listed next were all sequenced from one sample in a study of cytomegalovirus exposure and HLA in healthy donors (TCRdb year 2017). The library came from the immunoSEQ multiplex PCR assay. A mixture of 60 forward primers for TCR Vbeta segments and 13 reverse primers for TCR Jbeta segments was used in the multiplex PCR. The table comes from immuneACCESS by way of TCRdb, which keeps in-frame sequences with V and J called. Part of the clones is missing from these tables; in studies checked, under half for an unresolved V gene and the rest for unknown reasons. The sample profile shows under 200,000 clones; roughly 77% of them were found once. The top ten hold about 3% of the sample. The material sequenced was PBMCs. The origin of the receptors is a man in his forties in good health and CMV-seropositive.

The CDR3 DNA reads TGTGCCACCAGCAGGGGGGACAGGGGGCGCGAAAAACTGTTTTTT. This gives the protein CATSRGDRGREKLFF. This chain uses TRBV15 with TRBJ1-4, with 12 bases that match TRBD1. V dropped 3 bases and J dropped 8; count of bases not matched to a gene: 4. This CDR3 comprises 15 residues. CDR1 is LNHNV and CDR2 is YYDKDF in the germline V gene (reference sequence). The variable domain in full, completed from reference TRBV15 and TRBJ1-4, reads DAMVIQNPRYQVTQFGKPVTLSCSQTLNHNVMYWYQQKSSQAPKLLFHYYDKDFNNEADTPDNFQSRRPNTSFCFLDIRSPGLGDTAMYLCATSRGDRGREKLFFGSGTQLSVL.

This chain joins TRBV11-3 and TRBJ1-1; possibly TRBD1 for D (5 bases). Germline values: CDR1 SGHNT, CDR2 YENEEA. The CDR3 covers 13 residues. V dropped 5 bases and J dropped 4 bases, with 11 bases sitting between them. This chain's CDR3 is CASSPRGGTEAFF. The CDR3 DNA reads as TGTGCCAGCAGCCCAAGGGGCGGCACTGAAGCTTTCTTT.

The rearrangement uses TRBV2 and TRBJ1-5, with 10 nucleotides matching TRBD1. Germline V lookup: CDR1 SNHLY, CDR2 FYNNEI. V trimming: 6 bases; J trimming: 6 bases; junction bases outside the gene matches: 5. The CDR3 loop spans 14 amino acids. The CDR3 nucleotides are TGTGCCAGCAGAGGGACAGGGGCTGGTCAGCCCCAGCATTTT. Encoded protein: CASRGTGAGQPQHF.

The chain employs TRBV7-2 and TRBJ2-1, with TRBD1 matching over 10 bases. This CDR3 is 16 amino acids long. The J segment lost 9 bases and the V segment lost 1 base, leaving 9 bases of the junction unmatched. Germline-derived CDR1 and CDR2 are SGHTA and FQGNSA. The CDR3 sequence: CASSLGRGTGVTEQFF. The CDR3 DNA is TGTGCCAGCAGCTTAGGTCGTGGGACAGGGGTGACTGAGCAGTTCTTC.

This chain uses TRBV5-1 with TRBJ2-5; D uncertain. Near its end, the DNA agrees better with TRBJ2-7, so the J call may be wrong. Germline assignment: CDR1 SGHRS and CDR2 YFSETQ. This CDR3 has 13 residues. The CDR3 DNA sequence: TGCGCCAGCAGCTTGGACAGACCCTACGAGCAGTACTTC. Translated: CASSLDRPYEQYF.

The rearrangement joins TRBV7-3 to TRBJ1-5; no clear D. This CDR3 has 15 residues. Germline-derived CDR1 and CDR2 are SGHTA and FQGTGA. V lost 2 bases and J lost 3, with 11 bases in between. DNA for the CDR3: TGTGCCAGCAGCTTAGGGCAAGTCCTCAATCAGCCCCAGCATTTT. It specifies CASSLGQVLNQPQHF.

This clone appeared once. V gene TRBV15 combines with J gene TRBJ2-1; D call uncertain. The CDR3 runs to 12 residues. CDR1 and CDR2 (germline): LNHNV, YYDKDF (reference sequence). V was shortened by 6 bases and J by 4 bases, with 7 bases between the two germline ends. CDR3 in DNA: TGTGCCACCAGTAAACAGTACAATGAGCAGTTCTTC. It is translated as CATSKQYNEQFF. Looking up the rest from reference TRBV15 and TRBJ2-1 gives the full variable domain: DAMVIQNPRYQVTQFGKPVTLSCSQTLNHNVMYWYQQKSSQAPKLLFHYYDKDFNNEADTPDNFQSRRPNTSFCFLDIRSPGLGDTAMYLCATSKQYNEQFFGPGTRLTVL.

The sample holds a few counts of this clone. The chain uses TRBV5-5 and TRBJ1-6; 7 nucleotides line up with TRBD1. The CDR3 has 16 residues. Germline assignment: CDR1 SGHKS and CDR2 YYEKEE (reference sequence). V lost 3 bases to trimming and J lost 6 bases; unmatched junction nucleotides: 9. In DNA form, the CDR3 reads TGTGCCAGCAGCTCCGGGACAGCTACCATTAATTCACCCCTCCACTTT. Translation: CASSSGTATINSPLHF.

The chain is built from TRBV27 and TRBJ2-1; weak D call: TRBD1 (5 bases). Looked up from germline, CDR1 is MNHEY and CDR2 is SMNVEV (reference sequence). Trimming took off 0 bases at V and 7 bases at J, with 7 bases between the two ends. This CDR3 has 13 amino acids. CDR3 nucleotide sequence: TGTGCCAGCAGTTTATCAACAGGAAATGAGCAGTTCTTC. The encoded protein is CASSLSTGNEQFF.